The 8 T cell receptor beta chains below were found in one sample sequenced in a study of shared clonotypes between healthy human individuals. Produced via immunoSEQ multiplex PCR; TCRdb's table is partial and in-frame only. The sample holds about a million clones, 60% to 85% seen once. Sequencing was carried out using memory CD4+ T cells from PBMCs. Subset noted: CD45RA-negative fraction. These receptors all come from a man younger than 35 in good health. Some clones in this sample may be carry-over from other donors' samples.

The rearrangement uses TRBV5-4 and TRBJ2-2, with 10 nucleotides matching TRBD2. The CDR3 is made up of 18 amino acids. Germline-derived CDR1 and CDR2 are SGHNT and YYREEE (reference sequence). V lost 4 bases to trimming and J lost 7 bases; unmatched junction nucleotides: 16. CDR3 sequence: CASSPAPGAGGPSGELFF. CDR3 nucleotide sequence: TGTGCCAGCAGCCCTGCCCCGGGAGCGGGAGGGCCTAGCGGGGAGCTGTTTTTT. Full variable domain (rest looked up from reference TRBV5-4 and TRBJ2-2): ETGVTQSPTHLIKTRGQQVTLRCSSQSGHNTVSWYQQALGQGPQFIFQYYREEENGRGNFPPRFSGLQFPNYSSELNVNALELDDSALYLCASSPAPGAGGPSGELFFGEGSRLTVL.

This clone was observed a single time. The genes are TRBV7-3 and TRBJ2-1; 12 bases are a match to TRBD2. Germline V lookup: CDR1 SGHTA, CDR2 FQGTGA. Trimming took 4 bases from V and 7 from J; bases not matched to a gene: 5. This CDR3 has 15 residues. The CDR3 nucleotides read TGTGCCAGCAGCTCTCGAACTAGCGGGAGGAATGAGCAGTTCTTC. This translates into CASSSRTSGRNEQFF.

The chain has TRBV30 and TRBJ2-6; the D gene is possibly TRBD2 (6 bases). CDR3 size: 16 residues. The V end lost 2 bases, the J end lost 0 bases, and 11 bases lay between the germline ends. Per germline, CDR1 GTSNPN and CDR2 SVGIG (reference sequence). The CDR3 reads CAWSRLGISGANVLTF. CDR3 DNA sequence: TGTGCCTGGAGTCGACTAGGGATCTCTGGGGCCAACGTCCTGACTTTC.

To note about this clone: This sample also contains other DNA sequences that code for the same CDR3. V gene TRBV11-3 combines with J gene TRBJ2-1; the D is unclear. The CDR3 has 12 amino acids. V was trimmed by 1 base and J by 8 bases, leaving 6 bases between them. CDR1 SGHNT and CDR2 YENEEA come from the germline V gene. CDR3 region: CASSLGEDEQFF. The CDR3 DNA follows: TGTGCCAGCAGCTTAGGTGAAGATGAGCAGTTCTTC.

Comments on this clone: This clone may be a read error of a much larger clone one base away. The J gene is TRBJ2-2, the V gene TRBV30; 11 bases fit TRBD2. Unmatched junction bases numbered 6, after V lost 7 bases and J lost 5 bases. CDR1 is GTSNPN and CDR2 is SVGIG in the germline V gene (reference sequence). The CDR3 totals 14 residues. The DNA for the CDR3 is TGTGCCTCCATCCGACTAGCGGGAACCGGGGAGCTGTTTTTT. Protein sequence: CASIRLAGTGELFF.

This clone was detected only a few times. The chain joins TRBV18 to TRBJ2-3, with 7 bases aligning to TRBD1. V shed 3 bases, J shed 1 base, and the junction held 7 bases outside the gene matches. The length of the CDR3 is 16 residues. Germline-derived CDR1 and CDR2 are KGHSH and LQKENI. Here the CDR3 DNA reads TGTGCCAGCTCACCGAGACAGGGTCGTGGCACAGATACGCAGTATTTT. Protein sequence: CASSPRQGRGTDTQYF.

This chain connects TRBV9 to TRBJ2-2, with TRBD2 as a possible D gene (6 bases). This CDR3 has 13 residues. V lost 1 base, J lost 11 bases, and 12 bases lay in between. Germline loops: CDR1 SGDLS, CDR2 YYNGEE. This CDR3 reads CASSVFVGGELFF. CDR3 nucleotides: TGTGCCAGCAGCGTATTTGTGGGAGGAGAGCTGTTTTTT. The variable domain in full, with the rest retrieved from reference TRBV9 and TRBJ2-2, is DSGVTQTPKHLITATGQRVTLRCSPRSGDLSVYWYQQSLDQGLQFLIQYYNGEERAKGNILERFSAQQFPDLHSELNLSSLELGDSALYFCASSVFVGGELFFGEGSRLTVL.

The sample holds one count of this clone. V and J are TRBV28 and TRBJ1-2, with no clear D. CDR1 is MDHEN and CDR2 is SYDVKM in the germline V gene. There are 11 residues in the CDR3. V was clipped by 1 base and J by 13 bases, with 10 bases between them. The CDR3 reads CASSLSLGPTF. The DNA for the CDR3 is TGTGCCAGCAGTTTATCCTTAGGACCCACCTTC.